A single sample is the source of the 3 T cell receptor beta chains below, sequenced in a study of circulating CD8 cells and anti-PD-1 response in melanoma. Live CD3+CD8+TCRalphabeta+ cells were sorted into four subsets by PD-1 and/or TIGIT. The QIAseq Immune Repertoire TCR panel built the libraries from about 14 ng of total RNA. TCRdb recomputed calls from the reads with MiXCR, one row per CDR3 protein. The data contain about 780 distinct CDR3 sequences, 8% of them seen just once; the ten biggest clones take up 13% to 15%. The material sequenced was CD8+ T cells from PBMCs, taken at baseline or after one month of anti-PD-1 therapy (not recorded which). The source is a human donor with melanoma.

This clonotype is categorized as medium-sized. CDR3 protein: CASSSTTPGTQEDEQYF. In DNA, the CDR3 is TGTGCCAGCAGTTCAACTACTCCGGGGACCCAGGAGGACGAGCAGTACTTC. The gene calls are TRBV28 and TRBJ2-7; D is tentatively TRBD1 or TRBD2 (5 bases each). Trimming removed 4 bases from V and 5 bases from J, with 24 bases in between. Germline loops: CDR1 MDHEN, CDR2 SYDVKM. This CDR3 has 17 residues.

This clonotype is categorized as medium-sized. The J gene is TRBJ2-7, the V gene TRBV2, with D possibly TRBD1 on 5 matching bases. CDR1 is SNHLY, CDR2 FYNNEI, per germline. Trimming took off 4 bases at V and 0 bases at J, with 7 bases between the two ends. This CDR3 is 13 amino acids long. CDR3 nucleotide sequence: TGTGCCAGCAGTGGGGGCCTCTCCTACGAGCAGTACTTC. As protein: CASSGGLSYEQYF.

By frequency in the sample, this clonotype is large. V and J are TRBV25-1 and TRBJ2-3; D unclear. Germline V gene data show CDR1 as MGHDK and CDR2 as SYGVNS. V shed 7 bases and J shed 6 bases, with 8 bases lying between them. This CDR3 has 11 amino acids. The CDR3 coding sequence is TGTGCCAGCACCTGGGGTGATACGCAGTATTTT. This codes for CASTWGDTQYF.